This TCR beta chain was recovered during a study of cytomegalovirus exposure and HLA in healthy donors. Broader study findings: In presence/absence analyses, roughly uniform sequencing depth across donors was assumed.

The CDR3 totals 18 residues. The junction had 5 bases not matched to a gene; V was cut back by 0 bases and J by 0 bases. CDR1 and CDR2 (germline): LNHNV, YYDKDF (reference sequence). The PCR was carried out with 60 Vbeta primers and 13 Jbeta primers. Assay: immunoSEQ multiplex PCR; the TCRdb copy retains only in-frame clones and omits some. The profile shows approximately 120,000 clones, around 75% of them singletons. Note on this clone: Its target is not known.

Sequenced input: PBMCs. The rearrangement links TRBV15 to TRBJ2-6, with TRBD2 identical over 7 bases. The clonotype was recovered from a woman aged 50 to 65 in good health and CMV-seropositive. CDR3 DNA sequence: TGTGCCACCAGCAGAGATGGGGGAGGGTACTCTGGGGCCAACGTCCTGACTTTC. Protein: CATSRDGGGYSGANVLTF. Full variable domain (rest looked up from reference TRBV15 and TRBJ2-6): DAMVIQNPRYQVTQFGKPVTLSCSQTLNHNVMYWYQQKSSQAPKLLFHYYDKDFNNEADTPDNFQSRRPNTSFCFLDIRSPGLGDTAMYLCATSRDGGGYSGANVLTFGAGSRLTVL.